A selection of T cell receptor beta chains follows, all from one sample in a study of blood T cell repertoires in COVID-19. The method was immunoSEQ multiplex PCR; TCRdb's version includes in-frame clones alone and lacks a portion of them. The sample includes around 170,000 clones, around 72% of them seen just once. Sequenced sample: peripheral blood. Receptors were obtained from a woman older than 75 with acute or convalescent COVID-19. Both conserved end residues are part of each CDR3. The order of the fields is V gene, J gene, clone size, D gene, CDR3 protein, CDR3 DNA. A D gene is named only where the DNA matches it firmly. Not all rows give a size; the values are once, few, many and, for expanded clones, a class.

v_gene: TRBV21-1; j_gene: TRBJ1-1; abundance: few; d_gene: -; CDR3aa: CASSKEARGYPDTEAFF; CDR3nt: TGTGCCAGCAGCAAAGAGGCCAGGGGATATCCGGACACTGAAGCTTTCTTT
v_gene: TRBV5-6; j_gene: TRBJ2-7; abundance: -; d_gene: -; CDR3aa: CASSSRDFSYEQYF; CDR3nt: TGTGCCAGCAGCTCTCGGGACTTCTCCTACGAGCAGTACTTC
v_gene: TRBV5-1; j_gene: TRBJ2-1; abundance: -; d_gene: TRBD2; CDR3aa: CASSVVAGEPEQFF; CDR3nt: TGCGCCAGCAGCGTGGTAGCGGGAGAGCCTGAGCAGTTCTTC
v_gene: TRBV7-9; j_gene: TRBJ2-5; abundance: few; d_gene: -; CDR3aa: CASSLASTYQETQYF; CDR3nt: TGTGCCAGCAGCTTAGCGTCGACTTACCAAGAGACCCAGTACTTC
v_gene: TRBV28; j_gene: TRBJ2-1; abundance: -; d_gene: TRBD2; CDR3aa: CASSLQLATEQFF; CDR3nt: TGTGCCAGCAGTCTCCAACTAGCGACTGAGCAGTTCTTC
v_gene: TRBV3-1/TRBV3-2; j_gene: TRBJ1-1; abundance: -; d_gene: -; CDR3aa: CASTRTSNTEAFF; CDR3nt: TGTGCCAGCACTCGGACATCGAACACTGAAGCTTTCTTT
v_gene: TRBV2; j_gene: TRBJ1-2; abundance: -; d_gene: -; CDR3aa: CASTIPTANYGYTF; CDR3nt: TGTGCCAGCACCATTCCCACAGCTAACTATGGCTACACCTTC
v_gene: TRBV13; j_gene: TRBJ2-7; abundance: -; d_gene: -; CDR3aa: CASSSRTVSSYEQYF; CDR3nt: TGTGCCAGCAGCTCCAGGACAGTGAGCTCCTACGAGCAGTACTTC
v_gene: TRBV28; j_gene: TRBJ1-5; abundance: many; d_gene: TRBD1; CDR3aa: CASSTMGQGVNQPQHF; CDR3nt: TGTGCCAGCTCAACAATGGGACAGGGGGTCAATCAGCCCCAGCATTTT
v_gene: TRBV6-5; j_gene: TRBJ2-7; abundance: few; d_gene: TRBD1; CDR3aa: CASIRDSSYEQYF; CDR3nt: TGTGCCAGCATCCGGGACAGTTCCTACGAGCAGTACTTC
v_gene: TRBV11-2; j_gene: TRBJ1-2; abundance: -; d_gene: TRBD1; CDR3aa: CASSSGTDPILYGYTF; CDR3nt: TGTGCCAGCAGCTCAGGGACAGACCCTATCCTCTATGGCTACACCTTC
v_gene: TRBV2; j_gene: TRBJ2-1; abundance: many; d_gene: -; CDR3aa: CASSEVAGRYNEQFF; CDR3nt: TGTGCCAGCAGTGAGGTAGCCGGGAGATACAATGAGCAGTTCTTC
v_gene: TRBV2; j_gene: TRBJ2-5; abundance: few; d_gene: -; CDR3aa: CASSPRLQETQYF; CDR3nt: TGTGCCAGCAGTCCGCGGCTACAAGAGACCCAGTACTTC
v_gene: TRBV11-2; j_gene: TRBJ2-5; abundance: -; d_gene: TRBD1; CDR3aa: CASSPPGGLETQYF; CDR3nt: TGTGCCAGCAGCCCCCCAGGGGGCTTAGAGACCCAGTACTTC
v_gene: TRBV5-4; j_gene: TRBJ2-1; abundance: once; d_gene: TRBD1; CDR3aa: CASSLDRGPYNEQFF; CDR3nt: TGTGCCAGCAGCTTGGATAGGGGGCCCTACAATGAGCAGTTCTTC
v_gene: TRBV6-5; j_gene: TRBJ1-5; abundance: few; d_gene: -; CDR3aa: CASSYTQGGQPQHF; CDR3nt: TGTGCCAGCAGTTACACGCAGGGCGGACAGCCCCAGCATTTT
v_gene: TRBV5-4; j_gene: TRBJ2-1; abundance: -; d_gene: -; CDR3aa: CASSPSGDEQFF; CDR3nt: TGTGCCAGCAGCCCGTCGGGGGATGAGCAGTTCTTC
v_gene: TRBV25-1; j_gene: TRBJ1-1; abundance: -; d_gene: -; CDR3aa: CASSEGGILRGNTEAFF; CDR3nt: TGTGCCAGCAGTGAAGGGGGCATACTAAGAGGTAACACTGAAGCTTTCTTT
v_gene: TRBV6-1; j_gene: TRBJ2-7; abundance: -; d_gene: -; CDR3aa: CASSEAIPFYEQYF; CDR3nt: TGTGCCAGCAGTGAAGCAATTCCCTTCTACGAGCAGTACTTC